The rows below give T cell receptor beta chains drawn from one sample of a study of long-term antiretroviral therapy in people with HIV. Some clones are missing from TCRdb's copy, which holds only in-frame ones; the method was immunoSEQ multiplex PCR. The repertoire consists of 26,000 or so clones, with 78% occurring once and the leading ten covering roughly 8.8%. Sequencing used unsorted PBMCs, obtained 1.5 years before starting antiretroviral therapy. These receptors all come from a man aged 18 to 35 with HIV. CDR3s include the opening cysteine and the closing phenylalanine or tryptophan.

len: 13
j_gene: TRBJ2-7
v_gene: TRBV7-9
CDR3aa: CASNKAGFDEQYF

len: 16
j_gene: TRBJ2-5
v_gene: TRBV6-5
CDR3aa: CASSYFETSGEETQYF

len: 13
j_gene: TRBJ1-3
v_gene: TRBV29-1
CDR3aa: CSAGHSAGNTIYF

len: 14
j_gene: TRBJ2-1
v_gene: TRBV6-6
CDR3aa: CASSYLAGGDEQFF

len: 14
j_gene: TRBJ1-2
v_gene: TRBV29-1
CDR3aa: CSVAAGTGNYGYTF

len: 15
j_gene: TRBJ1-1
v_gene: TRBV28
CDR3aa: CASSQTGGTDTEAFF

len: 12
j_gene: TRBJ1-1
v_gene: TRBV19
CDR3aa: CASSMVGTEAFF

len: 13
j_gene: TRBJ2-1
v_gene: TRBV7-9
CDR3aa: CASSSGTPNEQFF

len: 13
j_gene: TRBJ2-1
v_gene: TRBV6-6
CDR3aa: CASRTDRYNEQFF

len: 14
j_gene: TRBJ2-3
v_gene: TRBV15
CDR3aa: CATSRLRGADTQYF

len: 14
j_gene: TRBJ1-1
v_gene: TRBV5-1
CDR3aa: CASSLVQAGTEAFF

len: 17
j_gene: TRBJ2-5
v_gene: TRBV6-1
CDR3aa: CASSEAWGTGGQETQYF

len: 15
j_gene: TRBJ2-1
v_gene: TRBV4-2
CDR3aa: CASSQDGVLGNEQFF

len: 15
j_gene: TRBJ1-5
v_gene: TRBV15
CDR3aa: CATRKTGGPNQPQHF

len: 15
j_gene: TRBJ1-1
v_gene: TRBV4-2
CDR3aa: CASSQAGRGGTEAFF

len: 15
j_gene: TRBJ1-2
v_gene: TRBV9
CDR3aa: CASTATTGDLRGYTF

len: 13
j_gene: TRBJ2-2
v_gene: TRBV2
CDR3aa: CASGLAGPGELFF

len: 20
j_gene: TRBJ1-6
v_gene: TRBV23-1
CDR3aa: CASSQRIRVIWEEGNSPLHF

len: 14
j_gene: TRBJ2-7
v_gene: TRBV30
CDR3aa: CAWEGLADSYEQYF

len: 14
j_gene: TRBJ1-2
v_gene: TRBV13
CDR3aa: CASSLVGTNYGYTF

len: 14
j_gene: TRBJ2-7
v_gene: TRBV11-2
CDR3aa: CASRGTGGTYEQYF

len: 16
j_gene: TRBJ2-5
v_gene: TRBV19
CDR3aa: CASSFTRQNRQETQYF

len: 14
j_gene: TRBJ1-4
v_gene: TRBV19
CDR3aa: CASSSQGDFEKLFF

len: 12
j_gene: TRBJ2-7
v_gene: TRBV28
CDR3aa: CASSSEGYEQYF

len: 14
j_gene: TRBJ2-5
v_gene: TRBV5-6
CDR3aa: CASKGTGPRETQYF

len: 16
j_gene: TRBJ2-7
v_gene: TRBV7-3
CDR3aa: CASSQEGTGGSYEQYF

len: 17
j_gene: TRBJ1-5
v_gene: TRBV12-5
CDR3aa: CASGLALTGGGNQPQHF

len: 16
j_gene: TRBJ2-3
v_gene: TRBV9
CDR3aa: CASSTPASGSADTQYF

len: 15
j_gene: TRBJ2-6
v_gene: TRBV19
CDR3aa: CASSGTGYGANVLTF

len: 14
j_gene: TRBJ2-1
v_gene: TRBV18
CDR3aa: CASSQGSSYNEQFF

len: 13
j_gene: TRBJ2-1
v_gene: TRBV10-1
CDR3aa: CASSSSSYNEQFF

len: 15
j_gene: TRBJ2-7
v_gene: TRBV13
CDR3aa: CASSPGSGGTYEQYF

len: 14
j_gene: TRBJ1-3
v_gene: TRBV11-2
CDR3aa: CASSVRGGLNTIYF

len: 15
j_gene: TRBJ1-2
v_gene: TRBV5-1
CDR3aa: CASSYDRVVGIDYTF

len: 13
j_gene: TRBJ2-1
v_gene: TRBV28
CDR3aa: CASSFDSYNEQFF

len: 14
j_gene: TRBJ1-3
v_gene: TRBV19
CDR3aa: CASSMRQGRNTIYF

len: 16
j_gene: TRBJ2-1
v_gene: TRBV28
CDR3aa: CASSLPSRSSYNEQFF

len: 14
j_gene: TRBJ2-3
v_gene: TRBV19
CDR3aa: CASSIRQGTDTQYF

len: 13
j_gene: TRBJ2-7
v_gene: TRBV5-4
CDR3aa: CASSLLQGKEQYF

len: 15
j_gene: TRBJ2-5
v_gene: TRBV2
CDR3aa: CASVRSGGRWETQYF

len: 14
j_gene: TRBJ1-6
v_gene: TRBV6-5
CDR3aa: CASSFSQGNSPLHF

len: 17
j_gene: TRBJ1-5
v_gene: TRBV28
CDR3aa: CASSLHPGDRGNQPQHF

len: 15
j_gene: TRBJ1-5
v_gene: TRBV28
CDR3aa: CASSYRVSSNQPQHF

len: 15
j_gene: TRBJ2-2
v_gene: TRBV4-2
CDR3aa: CASSQELGGTGELFF

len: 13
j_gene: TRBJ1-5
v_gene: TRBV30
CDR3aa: CAWSVGGFQPQHF

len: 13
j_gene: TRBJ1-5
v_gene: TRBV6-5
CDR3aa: CASSFVWYQPQHF

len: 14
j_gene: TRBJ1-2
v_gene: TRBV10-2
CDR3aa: CASRGQGNNYGYTF

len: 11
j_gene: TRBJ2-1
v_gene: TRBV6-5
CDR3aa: CASSYRNQQFF

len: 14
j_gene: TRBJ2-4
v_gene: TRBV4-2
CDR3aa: CASSHLKNKNIQYF

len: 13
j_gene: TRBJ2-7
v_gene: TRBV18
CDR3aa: CASSPQVSYEQYF